One T cell receptor (beta chain) is described in this entry. The data belong to a study of T cell changes during pregnancy in multiple sclerosis. Assay used: immunoSEQ multiplex PCR; TCRdb lists only in-frame clones, some missing. The sample carries some 28,000 clones, around 89% recorded once. V was clipped by 1 base and J by 3 bases, with 9 bases between them. The CDR3 consists of 14 residues. From germline, CDR1 is SGHTA and CDR2 FQGNSA. The sequence was collected from a female donor in good health, enrolled as a control in a pregnancy study. The sample in question was CD4+ T cells from peripheral blood mononuclear cells, obtained in the first trimester of pregnancy. This sequence joins TRBV7-2 and TRBJ1-2, with TRBD1 as a possible D gene (6 bases). CDR3 in amino acids: CASSLDREDYGYTF. The CDR3 bases are TGTGCCAGCAGCTTAGACAGGGAAGACTATGGCTACACCTTC.